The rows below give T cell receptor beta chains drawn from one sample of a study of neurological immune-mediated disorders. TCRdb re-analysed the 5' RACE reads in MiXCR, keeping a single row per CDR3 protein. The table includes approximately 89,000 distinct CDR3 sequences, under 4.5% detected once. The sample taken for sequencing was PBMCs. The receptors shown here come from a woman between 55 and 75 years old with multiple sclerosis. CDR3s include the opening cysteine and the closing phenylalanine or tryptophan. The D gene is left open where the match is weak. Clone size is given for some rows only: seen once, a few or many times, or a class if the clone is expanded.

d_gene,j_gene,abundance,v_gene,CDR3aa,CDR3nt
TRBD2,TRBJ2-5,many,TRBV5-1,CASSSGLAGGYETQYF,TGCGCCAGCAGCTCCGGACTAGCGGGGGGATACGAGACCCAGTACTTC
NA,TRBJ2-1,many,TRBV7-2,CASSSRAGLGRNEQFF,TGTGCCAGCAGCTCCCGGGCGGGACTGGGAAGGAATGAGCAGTTCTTC
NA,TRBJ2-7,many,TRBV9,CASSVQSSYEQYF,TGTGCCAGCAGCGTACAGAGCTCCTACGAGCAGTACTTC
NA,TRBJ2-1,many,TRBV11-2,CASTTVRALDEQFF,TGTGCCAGCACCACCGTCAGGGCTCTGGATGAGCAGTTCTTC
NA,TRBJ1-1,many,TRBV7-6,CASSPRGGMNTEAFF,TGTGCCAGCAGCCCTCGAGGGGGGATGAACACTGAAGCTTTCTTT
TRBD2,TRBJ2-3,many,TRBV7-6,CASSFILAGGTTDTQYF,TGTGCCAGCAGCTTCATACTAGCGGGGGGGACCACAGATACGCAGTATTTT
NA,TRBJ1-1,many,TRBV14,CASSQDLRSGLEAFF,TGTGCCAGCAGCCAAGATCTTAGGAGCGGGCTCGAAGCTTTCTTT
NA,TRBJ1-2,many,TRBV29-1,CSVEASTKNYGYTF,TGCAGCGTTGAAGCCTCCACAAAAAACTATGGCTACACCTTC
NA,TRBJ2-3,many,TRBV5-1,CASSGLTLTDTQYF,TGCGCCAGTTCGGGACTTACTCTCACAGATACGCAGTATTTT
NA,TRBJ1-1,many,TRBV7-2,CASRPGGGVNTEAFF,TGTGCCAGCAGGCCTGGTGGAGGGGTGAACACTGAAGCTTTCTTT
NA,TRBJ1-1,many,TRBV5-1,CASSLIGSLMNTEAFF,TGCGCCAGCAGCTTGATCGGCAGCCTGATGAACACTGAAGCTTTCTTT
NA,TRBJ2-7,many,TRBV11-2,CASSLRDLLREQYF,TGTGCCAGCAGCCTCCGGGACCTCCTTCGGGAGCAGTACTTC
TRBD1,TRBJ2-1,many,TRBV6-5,CASRTPGTGNNEQFF,TGTGCCAGCAGAACTCCCGGGACAGGTAACAATGAGCAGTTCTTC
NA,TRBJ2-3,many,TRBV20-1,CSAEASPPPDTQYF,TGCAGTGCTGAAGCTTCGCCCCCCCCAGATACGCAGTATTTT
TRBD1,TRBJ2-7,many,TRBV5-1,CASSSTGGEYYEQYF,TGCGCCAGCAGCTCGACAGGGGGCGAATACTACGAGCAGTACTTC
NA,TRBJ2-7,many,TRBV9,CASSAGPTNYEQYF,TGTGCCAGCAGCGCCGGACCTACGAATTACGAGCAGTACTTC
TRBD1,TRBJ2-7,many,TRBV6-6,CASSSSGTGLEQYF,TGTGCCAGCAGTTCCTCCGGGACAGGGCTCGAGCAGTACTTC
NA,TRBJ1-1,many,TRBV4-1,CASSQDKLRRGTEAFF,TGCGCCAGCAGCCAAGATAAGTTGCGGCGTGGCACTGAAGCTTTCTTT
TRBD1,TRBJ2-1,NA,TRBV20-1,CSAKGAGLSEQFF,TGCAGTGCTAAGGGGGCAGGCCTTAGTGAGCAGTTCTTC
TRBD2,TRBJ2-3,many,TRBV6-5,CASNNAGGLTDTQYF,TGTGCCAGCAACAACGCGGGGGGGCTTACAGATACGCAGTATTTT
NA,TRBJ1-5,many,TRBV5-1,CASSLEGRVNQPQHF,TGCGCCAGCAGCTTGGAGGGGAGAGTCAATCAGCCCCAGCATTTT
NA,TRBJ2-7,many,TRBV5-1,CASSLRQGGLGEQYF,TGCGCCAGCAGCTTGCGACAGGGAGGGTTGGGCGAGCAGTACTTC
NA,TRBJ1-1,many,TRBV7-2,CASSKNTAEAFF,TGTGCCAGCAGCAAAAACACGGCTGAAGCTTTCTTT
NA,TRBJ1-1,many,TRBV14,CASSRQVNTEAFF,TGTGCCAGCAGCCGACAGGTAAACACTGAAGCTTTCTTT
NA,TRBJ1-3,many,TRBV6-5,CASRNVGTIYF,TGTGCCAGCAGGAACGTGGGCACCATATATTTT
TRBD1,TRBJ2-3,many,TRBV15,CATSSGKGATDTQYF,TGTGCCACCAGCAGCGGAAAGGGGGCCACAGATACGCAGTATTTT
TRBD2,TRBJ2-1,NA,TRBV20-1,CSATSGLNEQFF,TGCAGTGCTACTAGCGGGCTCAATGAGCAGTTCTTC
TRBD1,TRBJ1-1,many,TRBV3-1,CASSLTDRVDIKAFF,TGTGCCAGCAGCTTAACTGACAGGGTAGATATCAAAGCTTTCTTT
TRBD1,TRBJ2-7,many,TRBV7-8,CASSPRVQGFDEQYF,TGTGCCAGCAGCCCTAGGGTACAGGGGTTCGACGAGCAGTACTTC
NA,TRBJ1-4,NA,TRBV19,CASSLGTVATNEKLFF,TGTGCCAGTAGCCTTGGGACCGTCGCAACTAATGAAAAACTGTTTTTT
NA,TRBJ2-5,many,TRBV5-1,CASSFGASRETQYF,TGCGCCAGCAGCTTTGGTGCAAGTAGGGAGACCCAGTACTTC
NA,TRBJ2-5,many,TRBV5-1,CASSLVGDSNQETQYF,TGCGCCAGCAGCTTGGTGGGCGATTCAAACCAAGAGACCCAGTACTTC
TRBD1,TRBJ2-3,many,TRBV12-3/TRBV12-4,CASRIQGAGTDTQYF,TGTGCCAGCAGGATACAGGGGGCAGGGACAGATACGCAGTATTTT
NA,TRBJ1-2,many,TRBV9,CASSVGVLRVPNYGYTF,TGTGCCAGCAGCGTAGGTGTGCTGAGGGTTCCGAACTATGGCTACACCTTC
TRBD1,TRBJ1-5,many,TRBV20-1,CSASAGTGSNQPQHF,TGCAGTGCTAGCGCCGGGACAGGGAGCAATCAGCCCCAGCATTTT
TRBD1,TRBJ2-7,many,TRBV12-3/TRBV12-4,CASSLWRQGGEQYF,TGTGCCAGCAGTTTATGGCGACAGGGTGGAGAGCAGTACTTC
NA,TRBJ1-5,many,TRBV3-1,CASSPTPGGNQPQHF,TGTGCCAGCAGCCCCACGCCGGGGGGCAATCAGCCCCAGCATTTT
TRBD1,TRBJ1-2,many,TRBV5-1,CASTYRTGEGGYTF,TGCGCCAGCACCTATAGGACAGGGGAGGGTGGCTACACCTTC
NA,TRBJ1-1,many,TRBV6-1,CASSEQSQGWMNTEAFF,TGTGCCAGCAGTGAACAGTCACAGGGTTGGATGAACACTGAAGCTTTCTTT
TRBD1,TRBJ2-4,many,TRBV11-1,CASSGKSPGTGLAKNIQYF,TGTGCCAGCAGCGGAAAGTCCCCGGGGACAGGGTTAGCCAAAAACATTCAGTACTTC
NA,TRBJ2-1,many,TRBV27,CASGSKIRSYNEQFF,TGTGCCAGCGGCTCGAAAATTCGCTCCTACAATGAGCAGTTCTTC
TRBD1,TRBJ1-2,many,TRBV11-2,CASSFGQGFLLLDGYTF,TGTGCCAGCAGCTTCGGACAGGGCTTCCTGCTATTAGATGGCTACACCTTC